Below, 30 T cell receptor beta chains from the same sample are listed, as sequenced in a study of identical twins (dated by TCRdb to about 2016). Library creation used 5' RACE. For sequencing, an Illumina HiSeq 2000 was employed. TCRdb ran its own pipeline on the public reads, namely fastp trimming at Q25 and MiXCR clone calling, and kept in-frame beta chains. Identical CDR3 protein sequences are pooled into one entry, listed with their most common genes and DNA. The sample yields some 250,000 distinct CDR3 sequences; about 13% were counted once. 4% to 5% of the sample is held by the ten biggest clonotypes. The data also belong to a second study, concerning yellow fever vaccine responses in identical twins.

Sequencing was performed on memory (CD45RO+) T cells sorted from blood. The sample's cell subset or site label is to be understood as: CD45RO+ enriched T cells. All receptors derive from a woman younger than 35 in good health.

This clonotype appeared a few times. The chain employs TRBV7-8 and TRBJ2-1, with a weak D call TRBD2 (6 bases). With 5 bases removed from V and 5 bases from J, the gap between germline ends came to 16 bases. CDR1 and CDR2 (germline): SGHVS, FQNEAQ. The CDR3 contains 15 residues. In nucleotides, the CDR3 is TGTGCCAGCAGCATTTACGGGAGTTTCGACAATGAGCAGTTCTTC. Protein sequence: CASSIYGSFDNEQFF.

This clonotype was seen more than once but under ten times. The rearrangement uses TRBV28 and TRBJ2-7, with 11 bases matching TRBD2. Losses at the gene ends were 5 bases for V and 7 bases for J; bases not matched to a gene: 19. This CDR3 contains 18 residues. Germline loops: CDR1 MDHEN, CDR2 SYDVKM. The CDR3 spells CASSLSGLTSGGSGEQYF. The DNA for the CDR3 is TGTGCCAGCAGTCTCTCGGGCCTCACTAGCGGGGGATCGGGAGAGCAGTACTTC.

A few counts support this clonotype. V usage is TRBV6-4 and J usage is TRBJ2-3; 8 bases align to TRBD2. The germline CDR1 and CDR2 sequences are MRHNA and SNTAGT. V lost 5 bases to trimming and J lost 4 bases; unmatched junction nucleotides: 11. The CDR3 loop spans 16 amino acids. The CDR3 sequence is CASSLFAGGSADTQYF. In DNA form, the CDR3 reads TGTGCCAGCAGTCTGTTTGCGGGAGGTAGCGCAGATACGCAGTATTTT.

Concerning this clonotype: An end of the junction differs from the germline gene, which may be a read error. This chain joins TRBV6-1 and TRBJ2-1; 7 nucleotides align to TRBD1. Germline V lookup: CDR1 MNHNS, CDR2 SASEGT. The length of the CDR3 is 15 residues. The CDR3 here is CASSRTRTGGNEEFF. The DNA of the CDR3 is TGTGCCAGCAGCCGAACGCGGACAGGAGGTAATGAGGAGTTCTTC.

This clonotype was recorded a few times. The rearrangement joins TRBV20-1 to TRBJ2-1, with a tentative D call TRBD2 (7 bases). V was pared by 5 bases and J by 4 bases, with 15 bases between. There are 14 residues in the CDR3. Germline values: CDR1 DFQATT, CDR2 SNEGSKA (reference sequence). As DNA, the CDR3 is TGCAGTGCTGGGGGCGGGAGAGGGTACAATGAGCAGTTCTTC. It encodes CSAGGGRGYNEQFF.

This clonotype was detected many times. This chain links TRBV29-1 with TRBJ2-7; D perhaps matches TRBD2 (7 bases). Trimming pared 2 bases from V and 3 bases from J, leaving 17 bases between. CDR1 is SQVTM, CDR2 ANQGSEA, per germline. CDR3 length: 15 residues. CDR3 loop: CSVEKGGEFHYEQYF. The CDR3 bases are TGCAGCGTTGAAAAAGGGGGGGAATTTCACTACGAGCAGTACTTC.

This clonotype was seen at least ten times. This chain links TRBV6-5 with TRBJ2-2; 8 bases are a match to TRBD1. CDR3 size: 15 residues. Germline lookup yields CDR1 MNHEY and CDR2 SVGAGI. V lost 4 bases to trimming and J lost 7 bases; unmatched junction nucleotides: 8. The CDR3 coding sequence is TGTGCCAGCAGTTCCCCGACAGGGGCGGACGGGGAGCTGTTTTTT. Translating it yields CASSSPTGADGELFF.

This clonotype was observed a few times. This sequence joins TRBV5-1 and TRBJ2-7; possible D gene TRBD2, 5 bases. This CDR3 comprises 14 residues. Germline CDR1 and CDR2: SGHRS and YFSETQ. Deletions cut 6 bases from V and 2 bases from J, with 15 bases between. This CDR3 is CASTHGGSAYEQYF. CDR3 bases: TGCGCCAGCACCCACGGCGGGTCGGCCTACGAGCAGTACTTC.

This clonotype was picked up many times. V gene TRBV7-2 combines with J gene TRBJ2-2; D remains unclear. In germline, CDR1 is SGHTA, CDR2 FQGNSA. Trimming pared 0 bases from V and 2 bases from J, leaving 7 bases between. The CDR3 is 15 residues long. CDR3 nucleotides: TGTGCCAGCAGCTTAGCGCCGCAAAACACCGGGGAGCTGTTTTTT. The encoded protein is CASSLAPQNTGELFF.

The chain recombines TRBV4-3 with TRBJ2-3, with D uncertain. Trimming took off 1 base at V and 4 bases at J, with 12 bases between the two ends. CDR1 is LGHNA and CDR2 is YSLEER in the germline V gene. The CDR3 is made up of 15 amino acids. CDR3 coding DNA: TGCGCCAGCAGCCAAGCGTCCGGCAGAGCAGATACGCAGTATTTT. Amino acids: CASSQASGRADTQYF.

This clonotype was counted only a few times. The chain uses TRBV6-5 and TRBJ2-5; TRBD2 matches at 14 bases. Germline V gene lookup returns CDR1 MNHEY and CDR2 SVGAGI. CDR3 size: 17 residues. The V segment lost 2 bases and the J segment 9 bases; nucleotides outside the gene matches: 11. The CDR3 reads CASSYQISGLAGEAQYF. CDR3 bases: TGTGCCAGCAGTTACCAGATCTCGGGACTAGCGGGGGAGGCCCAGTACTTC.

This clonotype came up a few times. V usage is TRBV7-2 and J usage is TRBJ2-6; tentatively, D is TRBD2 (6 bases). The CDR3 runs to 12 residues. Germline assignment: CDR1 SGHTA and CDR2 FQGNSA. Trimming pared 10 bases from V and 3 bases from J, leaving 7 bases between. The CDR3 loop reads CATEGGANVLTF. CDR3 DNA: TGTGCCACGGAGGGTGGGGCCAACGTCCTGACTTTC. The variable domain in full, completed from reference TRBV7-2 and TRBJ2-6, reads GAGVSQSPSNKVTEKGKDVELRCDPISGHTALYWYRQSLGQGLEFLIYFQGNSAPDKSGLPSDRFSAERTGGSVSTLTIQRTQQEDSAVYLCATEGGANVLTFGAGSRLTVL.

V is TRBV6-1 and J is TRBJ2-7, with D possibly called TRBD1 or TRBD2 (6 bases each). V lost 10 bases, J lost 3 bases, and 22 bases lay in between. The CDR3 runs to 15 residues. Germline assignment: CDR1 MNHNS and CDR2 SASEGT. The CDR3: CATKYGGGRLYEQYF. CDR3 DNA: TGTGCCACCAAATACGGAGGGGGGCGGCTCTACGAGCAGTACTTC.

This chain joins TRBV6-1 and TRBJ2-6, with D possibly matching TRBD2 (6 bases). V was pared by 5 bases and J by 3 bases, with 8 bases between. Germline lookup yields CDR1 MNHNS and CDR2 SASEGT. This CDR3 comprises 14 residues. The CDR3 DNA reads TGTGCCAGCAGTACGGGAGATGGGGCCAACGTCCTGACTTTC. Amino acid sequence: CASSTGDGANVLTF.

This clonotype was counted many times. The chain uses TRBV10-3 and TRBJ2-5; possibly TRBD1 for D (7 bases). Germline V gene sequence: CDR1 ENHRY, CDR2 SYGVKD. V gave up 0 bases and J gave up 4 bases, with 15 bases separating them. The CDR3 length is 16 residues. CDR3 in DNA: TGTGCCATCAGTGAGTCTTCCGGGACAGCGGGAGAGACCCAGTACTTC. Amino acids: CAISESSGTAGETQYF.

At least ten counts were recorded for this clonotype. This chain uses TRBV3-1 with TRBJ2-2; D gene ambiguous. Trimming took off 2 bases at V and 2 bases at J, with 12 bases between the two ends. Germline loops: CDR1 LGHDT, CDR2 YNNKEL (reference sequence). This CDR3 is 16 amino acids long. The CDR3, as DNA: TGTGCCAGCAGCCAAAGAAGGGCACCAAACACCGGGGAGCTGTTTTTT. Residues: CASSQRRAPNTGELFF. Full variable domain (missing parts from reference TRBV3-1 and TRBJ2-2): DTAVSQTPKYLVTQMGNDKSIKCEQNLGHDTMYWYKQDSKKFLKIMFSYNNKELIINETVPNRFSPKSPDKAHLNLHINSLELGDSAVYFCASSQRRAPNTGELFFGEGSRLTVL.

The chain links TRBV6-1 to TRBJ2-1, with no clear D. The germline V gene encodes CDR1 MNHNS and CDR2 SASEGT. The germline V and J ends were trimmed by 6 bases and 0 bases, with 15 bases remaining between them. CDR3 size: 16 residues. As DNA, the CDR3 is TGTGCCAGCAGGCGACTTAGCAGGAGCTCCTACAATGAGCAGTTCTTC. Its translation is CASRRLSRSSYNEQFF.

This clonotype was detected only a few times. The chain uses TRBV3-1 and TRBJ2-5; tentatively, D is TRBD2 (5 bases). This CDR3 has 15 residues. Trimming stripped 3 bases from V and 4 bases from J, with 15 bases between. The germline gives CDR1 LGHDT, CDR2 YNNKEL (reference sequence). The CDR3 region is CASSQRTPGVETQYF. The CDR3 DNA reads TGTGCCAGCAGCCAGAGGACTCCCGGGGTAGAGACCCAGTACTTC.

V is TRBV7-8 and J is TRBJ2-7; possibly TRBD1 for D (6 bases). The V end was cut by 6 bases, the J end by 1 base, with 22 bases between. Germline V CDR1 and CDR2: SGHVS, FQNEAQ. The CDR3 has 17 residues. CDR3 sequence reads: CASSPISGGTPSYEQYF. The CDR3 nucleotides read TGTGCCAGCAGTCCAATTTCCGGTGGGACACCTTCCTACGAGCAGTACTTC. Using reference TRBV7-8 and TRBJ2-7 for the parts outside the CDR3, the full variable domain is GAGVSQSPRYKVAKRGQDVALRCDPISGHVSLFWYQQALGQGPEFLTYFQNEAQLDKSGLPSDRFFAERPEGSVSTLKIQRTQQEDSAVYLCASSPISGGTPSYEQYFGPGTRLTVT.

This clonotype was counted at least ten times. Its ends do not fully match the called genes, so a read error is possible. The V call is TRBV29-1, the J call TRBJ2-2; D unresolved. Germline CDR1 and CDR2: SQVTM and ANQGSEA. The CDR3 loop spans 15 amino acids. CDR3 nucleotides: TGCAGCGTTGTGGCGGCCACAGCGAAAACCGGGGAGCTGTTTTTT. Its translation is CSVVAATAKTGELFF.

This clonotype was seen a few times. V is TRBV12-3 or TRBV12-4 and J is TRBJ1-6; D unresolved. The CDR3 sequence is 12 residues long. V lost 1 base to trimming and J lost 19 bases, with 14 bases between them. The CDR3 region has the DNA TGTGCCAGCAGTTTAGTGGCAGCCGAACCTCACTTT. It specifies CASSLVAAEPHF.

This clonotype came up many times. The chain uses TRBV4-1 and TRBJ2-1, with D perhaps TRBD2 (5 bases). Germline V gene lookup returns CDR1 MGHRA and CDR2 YSYEKL. The V end lost 0 bases, the J end lost 4 bases, and 16 bases lay between the germline ends. The CDR3 sequence is 17 residues long. The CDR3 loop reads CASSQEIPGLLYNEQFF. CDR3 sequence (DNA): TGCGCCAGCAGCCAAGAGATACCGGGATTACTATACAATGAGCAGTTCTTC.

V is TRBV29-1 and J is TRBJ2-1, with D perhaps matching TRBD2 (6 bases). The CDR3 spans 13 residues. The germline V gene has CDR1 SQVTM and CDR2 ANQGSEA. CDR3 nucleotides: TGCAACGTGGGGCTACTAGCAATCGATGAGCAGTTCTTC. Its protein is CNVGLLAIDEQFF.

This clonotype was recorded many times. The gene calls are TRBV5-1 and TRBJ2-1; weak D call: TRBD2 (5 bases). V was shortened by 4 bases and J by 3 bases, with 11 bases between the two germline ends. The CDR3 is made up of 14 amino acids. Germline V gene sequence: CDR1 SGHRS, CDR2 YFSETQ. The CDR3 sequence is CASSASSYYNEQFF. DNA for the CDR3: TGCGCCAGCAGCGCTAGCAGTTACTACAATGAGCAGTTCTTC. Supplemented by reference TRBV5-1 and TRBJ2-1, the full variable domain reads KAGVTQTPRYLIKTRGQQVTLSCSPISGHRSVSWYQQTPGQGLQFLFEYFSETQRNKGNFPGRFSGRQFSNSRSEMNVSTLELGDSALYLCASSASSYYNEQFFGPGTRLTVL.

The J gene is TRBJ2-2, the V gene TRBV24-1, with D perhaps matching TRBD1 (6 bases). The CDR3 has 15 amino acids. CDR1 and CDR2 from the germline V gene are KGHDR and SFDVKD. The V end was cut by 4 bases, the J end by 7 bases, with 15 bases between. The CDR3 sequence: CATSDTTGFVGELFF. The CDR3 DNA follows: TGTGCCACCAGTGACACTACAGGGTTCGTCGGGGAGCTGTTTTTT.

This clonotype appeared a few times. The CDR3 is CSATAGGRNEQFF. DNA of the CDR3: TGCAGTGCCACGGCCGGCGGGAGGAATGAGCAGTTCTTC. This chain connects TRBV20-1 to TRBJ2-1, with 8 positions matching TRBD2. Trimming removed 6 bases from V and 7 bases from J; junction bases left unmatched: 8. Germline V lookup: CDR1 DFQATT, CDR2 SNEGSKA (reference sequence). This CDR3 comprises 13 residues.

This clonotype showed up just a few times. This sequence joins TRBV27 and TRBJ2-7; no definite D call. Trimming shortened V by 5 bases and J by 0 bases, and 14 bases separated the two germline ends. The CDR3 has 15 residues. Germline V gene lookup returns CDR1 MNHEY and CDR2 SMNVEV (reference sequence). The CDR3 here is CASSPLDQRSYEQYF. DNA for the CDR3: TGTGCCAGCAGTCCCCTCGACCAGCGCTCCTACGAGCAGTACTTC.

This clonotype came up a few times. The gene calls are TRBV7-9 and TRBJ2-4; tentatively, D is TRBD1 or TRBD2 (5 bases each). CDR1 and CDR2 from the germline V gene are SEHNR and FQNEAQ (reference sequence). V was clipped by 5 bases and J by 0 bases, with 14 bases between them. The CDR3 is 16 residues long. The CDR3 protein is CASSLTWGRAKNIQYF. The CDR3 coding sequence is TGTGCCAGCAGCCTCACCTGGGGGAGAGCCAAAAACATTCAGTACTTC.

This clonotype was recorded many times. The chain links TRBV30 to TRBJ2-1; no reliable D call. V was cut by 4 bases and J by 4 bases, with 5 bases left in between. This CDR3 contains 11 residues. Germline values: CDR1 GTSNPN, CDR2 SVGIG (reference sequence). The CDR3 nucleotides are TGTGCCTGGATACAGTACAATGAGCAGTTCTTC. Its protein product is CAWIQYNEQFF.

A few counts support this clonotype. This sequence joins TRBV12-3 or TRBV12-4 and TRBJ2-2; 10 nucleotides align to TRBD1. The ends lost 5 bases at V and 4 bases at J; junction bases unmatched: 7. There are 16 residues in the CDR3. CDR3 protein: CASSPAGTGVTGELFF. Here the CDR3 DNA reads TGTGCCAGCAGTCCCGCAGGGACAGGGGTCACCGGGGAGCTGTTTTTT.